This T cell receptor beta chain derives from a study of cytomegalovirus exposure and HLA in healthy donors. Background on the study: The roughly 120 million unique TCR beta sequences, from roughly 170 million T cells, were found by an earlier analysis. The study placed around 80% of its roughly 430 genotyped donors in the Caucasian-associated ancestry cluster. Study-wide results and limits: Earlier analysis looked at TCR beta V segments, and most were productive about 87% or about 30% of the time. A later analysis showed HLA-associated TCR beta chains outstripping equally common others in clonal expansion.

PCR employed 60 Vbeta and 13 Jbeta primers. Sequencing used immunoSEQ multiplex PCR; TCRdb keeps in-frame clones, though not all of them. The table shows over 100,000 clones, with approximately 80% occurring only once. As regards this clone: Antigen: not known.

V shed 6 bases and J shed 4 bases, with 13 bases lying between them. From germline, CDR1 is WSHSY and CDR2 SAAADI. CDR3 size: 13 residues. Sequencing used PBMCs. The rearrangement joins TRBV10-2 to TRBJ2-7, with a possible D match to TRBD1 (5 bases). The sequence was collected from a woman aged 25 to 39 in good health and CMV-seronegative. The DNA for the CDR3 is TGCGCCAGCAGGGCGGACAACGAGTACGAGCAGTACTTC. This encodes CASRADNEYEQYF.